These T cell receptor beta chains were read from a single sample in a study of T cells in Graves' hyperthyroidism and ophthalmopathy. One entry per CDR3 protein results from TCRdb running MiXCR on the multiplex PCR reads. The sample carries 450,000 to 500,000 distinct CDR3 sequences, about 20% recorded once. Sequences were obtained from blood. The receptors here all came from a woman aged 65 to 85 with Graves' ophthalmopathy. The CDR3 runs from the conserved cysteine through the conserved F or W. The D gene is left open where the match is weak. Clone size is shown for a subset of rows, as once, few, many or a class of expanded clone.

CDR3 | DNA | J | V | length | size | D
CSASGSWVGEQYF | TGCAGCGCTAGCGGGAGTTGGGTAGGGGAGCAGTACTTC | TRBJ2-7 | TRBV29-1 | 13 | many | TRBD2
CSQTGKDGYTF | TGCAGTCAGACAGGGAAGGATGGCTACACCTTC | TRBJ1-2 | TRBV20-1 | 11 | few | TRBD1
CASSPLGREADTQYF | TGTGCCAGCAGTCCCTTGGGCAGGGAGGCAGATACGCAGTATTTT | TRBJ2-3 | TRBV6-1 | 15 | . | .
CASSPRQPNTEAFF | TGTGCCAGCTCACCGCGACAGCCGAACACTGAAGCTTTCTTT | TRBJ1-1 | TRBV18 | 14 | . | .
CASSTQAGGWNEQFF | TGTGCCAGCAGCACCCAAGCGGGAGGGTGGAATGAGCAGTTCTTC | TRBJ2-1 | TRBV11-2 | 15 | many | TRBD2
CSARDRLFF | TGCAGTGCTAGAGATCGACTGTTCTTC | TRBJ2-1 | TRBV20-1 | 9 | few | .
CAISEGQGRGHAGNTIYF | TGTGCCATCAGTGAGGGACAGGGTCGGGGGCATGCGGGAAACACCATATATTTT | TRBJ1-3 | TRBV10-3 | 18 | . | TRBD1
CASSPRAGESEQFF | TGTGCCAGCAGCCCCCGGGCGGGAGAGTCTGAGCAGTTCTTC | TRBJ2-1 | TRBV13 | 14 | few | TRBD2
CASSLDLTNGNEQFF | TGTGCCAGCAGCTTAGATCTAACAAACGGCAATGAGCAGTTCTTC | TRBJ2-1 | TRBV11-2 | 15 | . | .
CASSYSGTDSYEQYF | TGTGCCAGCAGTTACTCGGGGACAGACTCCTACGAGCAGTACTTC | TRBJ2-7 | TRBV6-5 | 15 | many | TRBD1
CASRPGTPNYEQYF | TGTGCCAGCAGGCCCGGGACGCCTAACTACGAGCAGTACTTC | TRBJ2-7 | TRBV6-2/TRBV6-3 | 14 | . | .
CSAPGGRAPPYNEQFF | TGCAGTGCTCCCGGGGGGAGGGCCCCTCCCTACAATGAGCAGTTCTTC | TRBJ2-1 | TRBV20-1 | 16 | . | TRBD2
CASSLGQGGENQPQHF | TGTGCCAGCAGTCTAGGACAGGGGGGGGAGAATCAGCCCCAGCATTTT | TRBJ1-5 | TRBV12-3/TRBV12-4 | 16 | . | TRBD1
CASSRTGMGEQFF | TGTGCCAGCAGCCGTACCGGGATGGGTGAGCAGTTCTTC | TRBJ2-1 | TRBV3-1 | 13 | once | .
CATSRGRAGNTEAFF | TGTGCCACCAGCAGGGGCCGGGCAGGTAACACTGAAGCTTTCTTT | TRBJ1-1 | TRBV15 | 15 | . | .
CASSQGWQVPRGGEFF | TGTGCCAGCAGCCAAGGGTGGCAGGTCCCCAGGGGAGGAGAGTTCTTC | TRBJ2-1 | TRBV3-1 | 16 | . | .
CASRPGGGEGKTNEKLFF | TGTGCCAGCAGGCCTGGGGGAGGGGAGGGAAAAACTAATGAAAAACTGTTTTTT | TRBJ1-4 | TRBV12-3/TRBV12-4 | 18 | . | .
CASSLLNNYGYTF | TGTGCCAGCAGCTTACTCAATAACTATGGCTACACCTTC | TRBJ1-2 | TRBV11-2 | 13 | few | .
CASSLTGGGNYGYTF | TGTGCCAGTAGTTTGACAGGGGGAGGGAACTATGGCTACACCTTC | TRBJ1-2 | TRBV19 | 15 | few | TRBD1
CASSSTGNTIYF | TGTGCCAGCAGCTCGACAGGAAACACCATATATTTT | TRBJ1-3 | TRBV11-2 | 12 | many | .
CASSQDLRNEQFF | TGTGCCAGCAGCCAAGATTTACGCAATGAGCAGTTCTTC | TRBJ2-1 | TRBV3-1 | 13 | . | .
CATSRDPGLKDTQYF | TGTGCCACCAGCAGAGATCCGGGCCTTAAAGATACGCAGTATTTT | TRBJ2-3 | TRBV15 | 15 | few | .
CASSDLGGTIYF | TGCGCCAGCAGCGACCTAGGAGGCACCATATATTTT | TRBJ1-3 | TRBV10-2 | 12 | . | .
CASSDRFSYNEQFF | TGTGCCAGCTCCGACAGGTTCTCCTACAATGAGCAGTTCTTC | TRBJ2-1 | TRBV6-1 | 14 | . | .
CSASQGFGEAFF | TGCAGTGCTTCCCAGGGGTTTGGTGAAGCTTTCTTT | TRBJ1-1 | TRBV20-1 | 12 | many | .
CASSQLTGGASYTF | TGTGCCAGCAGCCAGCTAACAGGGGGCGCGAGCTACACCTTC | TRBJ1-2 | TRBV3-1 | 14 | few | TRBD1
CAISNTNTEAFF | TGTGCCATCAGCAACACGAACACTGAAGCTTTCTTT | TRBJ1-1 | TRBV10-3 | 12 | many | .
CSARPAKGGNQPQHF | TGCAGTGCTAGACCCGCAAAAGGGGGCAATCAGCCCCAGCATTTT | TRBJ1-5 | TRBV20-1 | 15 | . | .
CATSISTSGSGNEQYF | TGTGCCACCAGCATATCCACAAGCGGGAGCGGCAACGAGCAGTACTTC | TRBJ2-7 | TRBV15 | 16 | . | TRBD2
CASSTDGQGAYSPLHF | TGTGCCAGCAGCACCGATGGACAGGGGGCCTACTCACCCCTCCACTTT | TRBJ1-6 | TRBV7-2 | 16 | few | TRBD1
CASSPLGSGRRYEQYF | TGTGCCAGCAGCCCCTTGGGTAGCGGGAGACGGTACGAGCAGTACTTC | TRBJ2-7 | TRBV7-2 | 16 | many | TRBD2
CASSFITEAFF | TGTGCCAGCAGTTTTATAACTGAAGCTTTCTTT | TRBJ1-1 | TRBV28 | 11 | . | .
CASSSPTGSYGYTF | TGTGCCAGCAGCTCACCGACAGGGAGCTATGGCTACACCTTC | TRBJ1-2 | TRBV9 | 14 | . | TRBD1
CASSSAGSGNTIYF | TGTGCCAGCAGTTCGGCCGGCTCTGGAAACACCATATATTTT | TRBJ1-3 | TRBV28 | 14 | few | .
CSARVSGRVSDTQYF | TGCAGTGCTAGAGTTAGCGGGAGAGTGTCAGATACGCAGTATTTT | TRBJ2-3 | TRBV20-1 | 15 | . | TRBD2
CASRLDVLDNEQFF | TGTGCCAGCAGATTGGACGTGTTGGACAATGAGCAGTTCTTC | TRBJ2-1 | TRBV2 | 14 | few | .
CASGLASWVAGETQYF | TGTGCCAGCGGCTTAGCGAGTTGGGTAGCGGGAGAGACCCAGTACTTC | TRBJ2-5 | TRBV7-6 | 16 | . | TRBD2